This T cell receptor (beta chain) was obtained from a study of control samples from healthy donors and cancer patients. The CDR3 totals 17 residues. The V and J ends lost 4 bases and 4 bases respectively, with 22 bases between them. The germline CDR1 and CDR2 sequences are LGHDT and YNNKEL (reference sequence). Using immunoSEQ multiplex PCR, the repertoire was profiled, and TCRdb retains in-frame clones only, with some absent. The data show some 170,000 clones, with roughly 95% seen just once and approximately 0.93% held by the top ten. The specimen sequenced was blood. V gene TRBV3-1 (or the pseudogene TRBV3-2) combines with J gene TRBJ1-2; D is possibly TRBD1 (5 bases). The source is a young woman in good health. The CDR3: CASSPMQGARNSYGYTF. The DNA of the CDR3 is TGTGCCAGCAGCCCTATGCAGGGAGCCCGAAATAGCTATGGCTACACCTTC.